The T cell receptor (beta chain) under discussion was sequenced for a study of blood T cell repertoires in COVID-19. This CDR3 is 15 amino acids long. V gave up 0 bases and J gave up 6 bases, with 14 bases separating them. From germline, CDR1 is LGHNA and CDR2 YNFKEQ. Patients at the Seattle site were enrolled during active infection and followed longitudinally. As originally analysed: Nucleated cell number was recorded as an estimate derived from reference gene primer amplification. TCRdb keeps only in-frame clones here, not all; method: immunoSEQ multiplex PCR. V and J calls and clone size are given by that table; D and trimming were obtained from the DNA. This table has roughly 49,000 clones, over 90% appearing once.

The chain uses TRBV4-2 and TRBJ1-1; D is ambiguous. The sequencing input was peripheral blood. The TCR was taken from a man in his sixties with COVID-19, enrolled during active disease. The CDR3 DNA sequence: TGTGCCAGCAGCCAAGATGGGAGAAGGTGGGCTGAAGCTTTCTTT. Residues: CASSQDGRRWAEAFF.